The 30 T cell receptor beta chains presented below share a single source sample, sequenced in a study of regulatory T cells in long-lasting Graves disease. Indicated time point: newly diagnosed GD, antithyroid drugs for less than 3 months. The authors made the TCR library using RNA they extracted from PBMCs. In building TCR beta libraries, iRepertoire HTBI primers were used together with Arm-PCR of CDR3 regions. TCRdb analysed the multiplex PCR reads with MiXCR anew, one entry per CDR3 protein. Found here are over 500,000 distinct CDR3 sequences, 16% of them singletons; the top ten hold about 11%. The data were also submitted as part of a second study, on T cells in Graves' hyperthyroidism and ophthalmopathy.

The starting material was peripheral blood mononuclear cells (PBMCs), obtained at new diagnosis, from a patient treated with antithyroid drugs. The receptors were gathered from a man younger than 35 with Graves disease.

This clonotype was recorded at least ten times. The rearrangement joins TRBV28 to TRBJ1-1; unclear D gene. In germline, CDR1 is MDHEN, CDR2 SYDVKM. The CDR3 spans 14 residues. Deletions cut 5 bases from V and 0 bases from J, with 10 bases between. This chain's CDR3 is CASSPSGMNTEAFF. In DNA form, the CDR3 reads TGTGCCAGCAGTCCCTCGGGGATGAACACTGAAGCTTTCTTT.

The chain is built from TRBV19 and TRBJ1-2; D gene uncertain. CDR1 and CDR2 from the germline V gene are LNHDA and SQIVND (reference sequence). The CDR3 is made up of 14 amino acids. The V end lost 5 bases, the J end lost 3 bases, and 13 bases lay between the germline ends. CDR3 in DNA: TGTGCCAGTAGTGCTAGGGAACAGTACTATGGCTACACCTTC. Its translation: CASSAREQYYGYTF.

This clonotype was found a few times. A much bigger clone sits one base away, suggesting this may be a read error. CDR3 DNA sequence: TGTGCCAGCAACCGGGACTACTCCTACGAGCAGTACTTC. Protein product: CASNRDYSYEQYF. The chain carries TRBV25-1 and TRBJ2-7, with 7 bases aligning to TRBD2. After removal of 7 bases from V and 0 bases from J, the junction contained 3 bases not matched to a gene. The CDR3 runs 13 residues. Germline V gene lookup returns CDR1 MGHDK and CDR2 SYGVNS.

This clonotype was counted only a few times. This may be a read error, as it is one base from a much larger clone. The chain carries TRBV20-1 and TRBJ2-1, with D possibly being TRBD1 or TRBD2 (5 bases each). The germline CDR1 and CDR2 sequences are DFQATT and SNEGSKA (reference sequence). There are 16 residues in the CDR3. V was clipped by 3 bases and J by 4 bases, with 19 bases between them. The CDR3 loop is CSASPVGDPRYNEQFF. CDR3 in DNA: TGCAGTGCTAGTCCTGTAGGGGACCCTCGATACAATGAGCAGTTCTTC.

The rearrangement uses TRBV6-1 and TRBJ2-5, with D perhaps TRBD1 or TRBD2 (5 bases each). Near its end, the DNA agrees better with TRBJ2-1, so the J call may be wrong. Germline CDR1 is MNHNS and CDR2 is SASEGT. The CDR3 covers 15 residues. The chain's CDR3 is CASSEVGTAINEQFF. CDR3 nucleotide sequence: TGTGCCAGCAGTGAAGTGGGGACCGCAATCAATGAGCAGTTCTTC.

This clonotype was seen repeatedly, ten times or more. This chain uses TRBV28 with TRBJ2-2; 8 positions match TRBD2. J was trimmed by 5 bases and V by 2 bases; bases with no gene match: 4. The CDR3 is made up of 15 amino acids. CDR1 is MDHEN, CDR2 SYDVKM, per germline. CDR3 amino acids: CASSLTGRETGELFF. CDR3 sequence (DNA): TGTGCCAGCAGTTTAACCGGGAGGGAAACCGGGGAGCTGTTTTTT.

This clonotype was observed at least ten times. V and J are TRBV20-1 and TRBJ2-3; TRBD2 matches 7 bases. Germline V gene sequence: CDR1 DFQATT, CDR2 SNEGSKA (reference sequence). J gave up 2 bases and V 3 bases, and 8 bases lay outside the gene matches. The CDR3 extends over 15 amino acids. The CDR3 DNA reads TGCAGTGCTAGGAATCTAGCGGATTACACAGATACGCAGTATTTT. It translates to CSARNLADYTDTQYF.

Turning to this clonotype: A junction boundary mismatches the germline segment, possibly from a read error. This sequence joins TRBV5-1 and TRBJ2-7; 9 bases map to TRBD2. Germline loops: CDR1 SGHRS, CDR2 YFSETQ. The CDR3 is 14 residues long. The CDR3 loop reads CASSLYSGSHEQYF. CDR3 DNA: TGTGCCAGCAGCTTGTATAGCGGGAGCCACGAGCAGTACTTC.

This clonotype was seen ten or more times. The chain carries TRBV3-1 and TRBJ2-2; TRBD2 matches 13 bases. Germline V gene lookup returns CDR1 LGHDT and CDR2 YNNKEL (reference sequence). This CDR3 has 16 residues. Trimming removed 4 bases from V and 6 bases from J; junction bases left unmatched: 5. This chain's CDR3 is CASSRGLAGVSGELFF. Here the CDR3 DNA reads TGTGCCAGCAGCCGAGGACTAGCGGGAGTATCCGGGGAGCTGTTTTTT.

This clonotype was picked up many times. The chain combines TRBV11-2 with TRBJ2-1; TRBD1 agrees at 9 bases. CDR3 length: 17 amino acids. The ends lost 6 bases at V and 4 bases at J; junction bases unmatched: 13. CDR1 is SGHAT and CDR2 is FQNNGV in the germline V gene. The CDR3 loop reads CASRGPGQGRGYNEQFF. In DNA form, the CDR3 reads TGTGCCAGCAGGGGACCGGGACAGGGTAGGGGTTACAATGAGCAGTTCTTC.

To note about this clonotype: A clone one base away is much larger, so this may be a read error. The J gene is TRBJ1-5, the V gene TRBV10-3; possible D gene TRBD1, 5 bases. The V end was cut by 7 bases, the J end by 3 bases, with 10 bases between. This CDR3 contains 13 residues. CDR1 is ENHRY and CDR2 is SYGVKD in the germline V gene. The CDR3 nucleotides are TGTGCCATCACCCGGGACCTCAATCAGCCCCAGCATTTT. It translates to CAITRDLNQPQHF.

There are a few counts of this clonotype. The V call is TRBV7-9, the J call TRBJ2-3; 16 bases are shared with TRBD2. Unmatched junction bases numbered 15, after V lost 7 bases and J lost 5 bases. The CDR3 extends over 19 amino acids. CDR1 is SEHNR and CDR2 is FQNEAQ in the germline V gene (reference sequence). The CDR3 DNA is TGTGCCAGCACCCCCCCGGGACTAGCGGGAGGGCCGGGTGTAGATACGCAGTATTTT. Its translation is CASTPPGLAGGPGVDTQYF.

This clonotype was counted at least ten times. The genes are TRBV12-3 or TRBV12-4 and TRBJ2-3; 8 bases are shared with TRBD2. V lost 1 base to trimming and J lost 3 bases; unmatched junction nucleotides: 3. This CDR3 spans 15 amino acids. CDR3 in DNA: TGTGCCAGCAGTTTAGTACGGGAGGGAACAGATACGCAGTATTTT. It encodes CASSLVREGTDTQYF.

The chain couples TRBV20-1 to TRBJ1-2; D gene uncertain. Trimming stripped 3 bases from V and 6 bases from J, with 17 bases between. This CDR3 contains 14 residues. From germline, CDR1 is DFQATT and CDR2 SNEGSKA (reference sequence). CDR3: CSASAGGLRDGYTF. Here the CDR3 DNA reads TGCAGTGCTAGTGCGGGCGGACTAAGGGATGGCTACACCTTC.

This clonotype was seen more than once but under ten times. The chain recombines TRBV28 with TRBJ2-5; D assignment may be TRBD1 or TRBD2 (6 bases each). This CDR3 spans 14 amino acids. V was cut by 7 bases and J by 5 bases, with 17 bases left in between. The germline V gene has CDR1 MDHEN and CDR2 SYDVKM. The CDR3 nucleotides read TGTGCCAGCAACGTGACTCGAGGGGGGGAGACCCAGTACTTC. This sequence encodes CASNVTRGGETQYF.

V usage is TRBV7-2 and J usage is TRBJ2-2, with 15 bases fitting TRBD2. After removal of 5 bases from V and 9 bases from J, the junction contained 10 bases not matched to a gene. The CDR3 covers 17 residues. Germline CDR1 SGHTA, CDR2 FQGNSA. CDR3 loop: CASSPPGLAGGVRELFF. In DNA form, the CDR3 reads TGTGCCAGCAGCCCGCCGGGACTAGCGGGAGGAGTCCGGGAGCTGTTTTTT.

As concerns this clonotype: A far larger clone is one base from this, pointing to a likely read error. This sequence joins TRBV11-2 and TRBJ2-1; no clear D gene. From germline, CDR1 is SGHAT and CDR2 FQNNGV. The CDR3 extends over 15 amino acids. V dropped 2 bases and J dropped 10 bases, with 18 bases sitting between them. The CDR3 bases are TGTGCCAGCAGCTTACGGAGTCGGTTGAACTACGAGCAGTTCTTC. It yields the protein CASSLRSRLNYEQFF.

This clonotype was counted only a few times. The chain joins TRBV4-1 to TRBJ1-2; TRBD1 is a possible D gene (6 bases). Trimming left V 4 bases short and J 1 base short, with 10 bases between. Germline V gene lookup returns CDR1 MGHRA and CDR2 YSYEKL. The CDR3 has 14 amino acids. CDR3 loop: CASSRGGSNYGYTF. The CDR3 coding sequence is TGCGCCAGCAGCCGAGGGGGAAGTAACTATGGCTACACCTTC.

This clonotype was found many times. The chain carries TRBV3-1 and TRBJ2-7, with D unclear. Germline V CDR1 and CDR2: LGHDT, YNNKEL (reference sequence). This CDR3 is 12 amino acids long. V was clipped by 3 bases and J by 4 bases, with 7 bases between them. The CDR3: CASSHGWYEQYF. CDR3 nucleotide sequence: TGTGCCAGCAGCCATGGCTGGTACGAGCAGTACTTC.

Turning to this clonotype: One end of the junction does not line up with germline, which may come from a read error. The chain couples TRBV4-1 to TRBJ1-1; 9 bases are shared with TRBD1. CDR3 length equals 15 residues. In germline, CDR1 is MGHRA, CDR2 YSYEKL. CDR3 nucleotide sequence: TGCGCCAGTAGCCAAACGACAGGGGGAGTTACTGAAGCTTTCTTT. Translated: CASSQTTGGVTEAFF.

This clonotype was detected many times. V usage is TRBV13 and J usage is TRBJ2-5; 10 bases are shared with TRBD2. Germline V gene data show CDR1 as PRHDT and CDR2 as FYEKMQ (reference sequence). The CDR3 runs 15 residues. V was clipped by 5 bases and J by 3 bases; unmatched bases: 6. The CDR3 is CASSRATSGEETQYF. CDR3 sequence (DNA): TGTGCCAGCAGCCGCGCAACTAGCGGGGAAGAGACCCAGTACTTC.

This chain links TRBV19 with TRBJ1-2; TRBD1 agrees at 7 bases. J lost 0 bases, V lost 3 bases, and 4 bases had no gene match. Germline V lookup: CDR1 LNHDA, CDR2 SQIVND (reference sequence). The CDR3 loop spans 15 amino acids. The CDR3 reads CASSIRQGANYGYTF. CDR3 nucleotide sequence: TGTGCCAGTAGTATCCGACAGGGTGCTAACTATGGCTACACCTTC.

This clonotype was counted ten times or more. The rearrangement uses TRBV12-3 or TRBV12-4 and TRBJ2-1; D remains unclear. V lost 7 bases to trimming and J lost 10 bases, with 5 bases between them. This CDR3 has 9 amino acids. The CDR3 DNA sequence: TGTGCCAGCACTGTGGAGCAGTTCTTC. Its translation is CASTVEQFF.

The V and J genes are TRBV18 and TRBJ1-1; D gene unclear. From germline, CDR1 is KGHSH and CDR2 LQKENI. CDR3 length equals 14 residues. With 0 bases removed from V and 3 bases from J, the gap between germline ends came to 8 bases. The CDR3 reads CASSPPAGDTEAFF. The CDR3, as DNA: TGTGCCAGCTCACCACCAGCAGGTGACACTGAAGCTTTCTTT.

As concerns this clonotype: This may arise from a read error, as a much more abundant clone is one base away. The chain employs TRBV2 and TRBJ1-5; D might be TRBD1 (6 bases). Germline loops: CDR1 SNHLY, CDR2 FYNNEI. The length of the CDR3 is 15 residues. The CDR3 here is CASKREDSSDQPQHF. CDR3 in DNA: TGTGCCAGCAAAAGGGAGGACAGTAGCGATCAGCCCCAGCATTTT.

This clonotype was seen many times. The genes are TRBV12-3 or TRBV12-4 and TRBJ1-1; 8 bases align to TRBD1. The length of the CDR3 is 15 residues. V gave up 6 bases and J gave up 5 bases; unmatched junction bases: 11. CDR3 in amino acids: CASSLDRGEGTEAFF. The CDR3 coding sequence is TGTGCCAGCAGCCTAGACAGGGGCGAAGGGACTGAAGCTTTCTTT.

This clonotype was detected a few times. V is TRBV5-1 and J is TRBJ2-1, with TRBD1 identical over 7 bases. Germline loops: CDR1 SGHRS, CDR2 YFSETQ. The CDR3 is made up of 15 amino acids. Germline trimming cut 5 bases from V and 0 bases from J; bases unmatched to any gene: 5. CDR3 coding DNA: TGCGCCAGCAGTCCAGGGACAGACTCCTACAATGAGCAGTTCTTC. This translates into CASSPGTDSYNEQFF.

This clonotype was detected ten times or more. V is TRBV2 and J is TRBJ1-1; D is undetermined. V lost 7 bases to trimming and J lost 1 base, with 7 bases between them. The germline V gene has CDR1 SNHLY and CDR2 FYNNEI. The CDR3 is 12 residues long. The CDR3: CASKAGNTEAFF. CDR3 nucleotides: TGTGCCAGCAAGGCAGGGAACACTGAAGCTTTCTTT. The full variable domain, its missing parts supplied by reference TRBV2 and TRBJ1-1, is EPEVTQTPSHQVTQMGQEVILRCVPISNHLYFYWYRQILGQKVEFLVSFYNNEISEKSEIFDDQFSVERPDGSNFTLKIRSTKLEDSAMYFCASKAGNTEAFFGQGTRLTVV.

This chain uses TRBV5-1 with TRBJ1-1, with D perhaps matching TRBD1 (5 bases). V was shortened by 0 bases and J by 4 bases, with 13 bases between the two germline ends. This CDR3 is 15 amino acids long. Germline CDR1 SGHRS, CDR2 YFSETQ. The CDR3 reads CASSLVTGVSTEAFF. The CDR3 bases are TGCGCCAGCAGCTTGGTTACAGGCGTTTCCACTGAAGCTTTCTTT.

This clonotype was counted a single time. A far larger clone differs by one base, so this is likely a read error. This chain uses TRBV5-1 with TRBJ2-1, with 10 bases that match TRBD2. J lost 10 bases, V lost 6 bases, and 16 bases had no gene match. CDR3 length: 16 residues. Germline V gene lookup returns CDR1 SGHRS and CDR2 YFSETQ. The CDR3 DNA sequence: TGCGCCAGCACTGAGGGTTCTAGCGGGAGAAGATACGAGCAGTTCTTC. It is translated as CASTEGSSGRRYEQFF.